This record looks at one T cell receptor beta chain sequence and its context. Antigen: not known. The ends were cut back, 1 base at V and 4 bases at J, with 11 bases in the middle. CDR1 and CDR2 from the germline V gene are MGHRA and YSYEKL. This CDR3 comprises 15 residues. This specimen belongs to a study of shared clonotypes between healthy human individuals. For the study at large: A donor's plate count was three for CD4 naive and three for CD4 memory; CD8 naive had two and CD8 memory one.

Sequenced by immunoSEQ multiplex PCR; TCRdb stores in-frame clones only, minus some. The repertoire includes approximately 2,300,000 clones, approximately 90% of them detected once, and about 0.41% sits in the top ten. Findings and limits, study-wide: Against clonotypes common to all four donors, non-shared ones had lower generation probabilities.

Sample: naive CD4+ T cells from PBMCs. Subset in this sample: CD45RA+ positively selected. The rearrangement uses TRBV4-1 and TRBJ2-1; D may match TRBD1 or TRBD2 (6 bases each). The TCR comes from a man in his late teens or twenties in good health. Some clones in this sample may be carry-over from other donors' samples. CDR3 residues: CASSQVGGGYNEQFF. Here the CDR3 DNA reads TGCGCCAGCAGCCAAGTAGGGGGAGGTTACAATGAGCAGTTCTTC.